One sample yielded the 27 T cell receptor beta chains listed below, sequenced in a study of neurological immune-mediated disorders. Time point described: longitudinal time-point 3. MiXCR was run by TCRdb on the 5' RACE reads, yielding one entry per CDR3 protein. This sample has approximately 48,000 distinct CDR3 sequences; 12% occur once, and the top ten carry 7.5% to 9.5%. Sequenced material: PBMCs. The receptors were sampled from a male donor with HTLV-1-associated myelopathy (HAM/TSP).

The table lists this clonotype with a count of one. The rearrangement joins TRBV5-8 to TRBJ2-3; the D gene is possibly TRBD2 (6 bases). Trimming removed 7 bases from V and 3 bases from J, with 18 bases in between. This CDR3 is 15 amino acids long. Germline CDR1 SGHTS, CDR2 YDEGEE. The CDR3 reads CASPPWDSTTDTQYF. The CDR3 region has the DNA TGTGCCAGCCCCCCCTGGGACTCGACGACAGATACGCAGTATTTT.

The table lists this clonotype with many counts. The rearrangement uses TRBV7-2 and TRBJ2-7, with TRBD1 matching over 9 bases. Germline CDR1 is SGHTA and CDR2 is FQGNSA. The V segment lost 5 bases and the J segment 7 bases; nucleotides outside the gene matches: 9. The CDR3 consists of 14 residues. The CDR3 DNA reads TGTGCCAGCAGCCAGGGACAGGGCCAATGGGAGCAGTACTTC. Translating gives CASSQGQGQWEQYF.

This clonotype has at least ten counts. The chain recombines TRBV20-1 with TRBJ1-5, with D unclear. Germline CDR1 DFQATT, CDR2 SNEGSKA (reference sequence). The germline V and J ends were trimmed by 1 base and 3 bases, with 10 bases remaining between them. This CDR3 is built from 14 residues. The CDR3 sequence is CSARGPSDNQPQHF. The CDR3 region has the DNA TGCAGTGCTAGAGGTCCGTCAGACAATCAGCCCCAGCATTTT.

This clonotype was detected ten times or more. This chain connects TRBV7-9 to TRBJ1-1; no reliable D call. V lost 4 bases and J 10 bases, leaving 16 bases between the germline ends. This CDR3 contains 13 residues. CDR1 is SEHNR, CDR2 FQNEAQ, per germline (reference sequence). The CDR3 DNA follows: TGTGCCAGCAGCTCCACCCCAACGGTGGGAGCTTTCTTT. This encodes CASSSTPTVGAFF.

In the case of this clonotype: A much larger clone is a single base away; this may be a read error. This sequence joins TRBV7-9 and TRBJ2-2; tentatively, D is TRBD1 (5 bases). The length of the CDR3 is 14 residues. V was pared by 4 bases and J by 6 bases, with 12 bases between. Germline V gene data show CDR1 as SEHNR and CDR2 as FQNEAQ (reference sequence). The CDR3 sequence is CASSWKGASGELFF. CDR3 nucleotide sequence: TGTGCCAGCAGCTGGAAAGGGGCGTCCGGGGAGCTGTTTTTT.

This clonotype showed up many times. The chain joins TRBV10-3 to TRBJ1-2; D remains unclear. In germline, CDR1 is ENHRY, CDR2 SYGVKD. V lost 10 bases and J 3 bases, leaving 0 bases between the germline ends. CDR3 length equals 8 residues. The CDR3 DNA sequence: TGTGCCAACTATGGCTACACCTTC. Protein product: CANYGYTF.

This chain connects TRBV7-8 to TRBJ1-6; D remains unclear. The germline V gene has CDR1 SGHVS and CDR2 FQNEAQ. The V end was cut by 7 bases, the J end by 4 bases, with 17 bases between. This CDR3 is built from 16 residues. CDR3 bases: TGTGCCAGCACCCTCACCGGAAAAGTTTATAATTCACCCCTCCACTTT. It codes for CASTLTGKVYNSPLHF. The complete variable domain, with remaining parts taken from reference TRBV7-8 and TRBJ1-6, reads GAGVSQSPRYKVAKRGQDVALRCDPISGHVSLFWYQQALGQGPEFLTYFQNEAQLDKSGLPSDRFFAERPEGSVSTLKIQRTQQEDSAVYLCASTLTGKVYNSPLHFGNGTRLTVT.

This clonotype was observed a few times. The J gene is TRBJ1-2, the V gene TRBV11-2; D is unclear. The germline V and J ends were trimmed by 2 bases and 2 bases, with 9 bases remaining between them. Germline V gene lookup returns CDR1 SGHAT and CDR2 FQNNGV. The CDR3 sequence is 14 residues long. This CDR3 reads CASSLLAANYGYTF. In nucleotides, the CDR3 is TGTGCCAGCAGCTTACTCGCCGCCAACTATGGCTACACCTTC.

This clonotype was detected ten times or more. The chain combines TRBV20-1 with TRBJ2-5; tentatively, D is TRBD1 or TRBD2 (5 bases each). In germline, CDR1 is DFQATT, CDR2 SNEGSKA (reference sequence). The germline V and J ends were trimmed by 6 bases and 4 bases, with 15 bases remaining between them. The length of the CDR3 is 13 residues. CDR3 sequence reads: CSAAGTVSETQYF. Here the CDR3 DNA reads TGCAGTGCCGCCGGGACGGTATCAGAGACCCAGTACTTC.

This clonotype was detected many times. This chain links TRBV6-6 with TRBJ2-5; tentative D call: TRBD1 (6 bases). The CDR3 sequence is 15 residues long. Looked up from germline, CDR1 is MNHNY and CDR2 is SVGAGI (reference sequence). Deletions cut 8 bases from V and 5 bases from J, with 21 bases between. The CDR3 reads CASLGPQGRAETQYF. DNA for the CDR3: TGTGCCAGCTTGGGGCCCCAGGGGCGGGCGGAGACCCAGTACTTC.

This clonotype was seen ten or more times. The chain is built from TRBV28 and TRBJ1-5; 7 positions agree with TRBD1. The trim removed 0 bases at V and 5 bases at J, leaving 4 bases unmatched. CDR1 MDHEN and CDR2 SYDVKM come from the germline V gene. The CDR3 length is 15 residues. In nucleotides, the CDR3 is TGTGCCAGCAGTTTATGGAGGGGGCCCCATCAGCCCCAGCATTTT. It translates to CASSLWRGPHQPQHF.

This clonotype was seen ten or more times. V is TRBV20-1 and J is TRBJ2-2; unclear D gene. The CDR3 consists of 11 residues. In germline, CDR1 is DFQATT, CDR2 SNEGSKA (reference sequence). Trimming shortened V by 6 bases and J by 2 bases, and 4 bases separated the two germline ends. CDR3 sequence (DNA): TGCAGTGCAACAAACACCGGGGAGCTGTTTTTT. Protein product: CSATNTGELFF.

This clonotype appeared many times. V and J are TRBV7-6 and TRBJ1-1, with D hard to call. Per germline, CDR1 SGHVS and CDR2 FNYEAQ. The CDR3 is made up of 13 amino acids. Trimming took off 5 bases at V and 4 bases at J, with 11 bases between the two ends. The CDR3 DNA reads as TGTGCCAGCAGCGCCGGACCTATCACTGAAGCTTTCTTT. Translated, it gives CASSAGPITEAFF.

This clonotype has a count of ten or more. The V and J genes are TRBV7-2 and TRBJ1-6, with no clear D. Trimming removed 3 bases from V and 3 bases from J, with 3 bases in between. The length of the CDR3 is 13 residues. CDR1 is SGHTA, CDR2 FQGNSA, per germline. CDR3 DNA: TGTGCCAGCAGCTTCGACTATAATTCACCCCTCCACTTT. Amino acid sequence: CASSFDYNSPLHF.

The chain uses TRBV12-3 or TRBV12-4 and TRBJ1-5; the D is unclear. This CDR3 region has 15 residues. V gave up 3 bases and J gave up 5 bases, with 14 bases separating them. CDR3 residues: CASSFVQNVYQPQHF. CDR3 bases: TGTGCCAGCAGTTTTGTACAAAATGTGTATCAGCCCCAGCATTTT.

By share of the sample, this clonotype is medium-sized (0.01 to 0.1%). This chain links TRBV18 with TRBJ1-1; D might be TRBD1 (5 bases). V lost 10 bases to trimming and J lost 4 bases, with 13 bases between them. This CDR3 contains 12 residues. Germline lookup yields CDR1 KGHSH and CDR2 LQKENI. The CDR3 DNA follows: TGTGCCACTACTGCCCAGGGCACTGAAGCTTTCTTT. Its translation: CATTAQGTEAFF.

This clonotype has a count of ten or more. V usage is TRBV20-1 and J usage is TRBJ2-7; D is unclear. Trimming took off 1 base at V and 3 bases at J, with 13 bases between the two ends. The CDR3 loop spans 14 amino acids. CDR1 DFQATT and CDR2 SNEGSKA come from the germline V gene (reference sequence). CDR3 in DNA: TGCAGTGCTAGAGTTGGACCTCGATACTACGAGCAGTACTTC. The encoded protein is CSARVGPRYYEQYF.

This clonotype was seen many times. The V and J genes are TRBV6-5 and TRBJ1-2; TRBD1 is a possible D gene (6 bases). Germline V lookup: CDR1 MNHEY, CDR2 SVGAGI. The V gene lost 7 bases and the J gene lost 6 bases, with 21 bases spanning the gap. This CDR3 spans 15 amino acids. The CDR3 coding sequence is TGTGCCAGCAAAAGAGGACAGAGAGCCTACGATGGCTACACCTTC. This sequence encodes CASKRGQRAYDGYTF.

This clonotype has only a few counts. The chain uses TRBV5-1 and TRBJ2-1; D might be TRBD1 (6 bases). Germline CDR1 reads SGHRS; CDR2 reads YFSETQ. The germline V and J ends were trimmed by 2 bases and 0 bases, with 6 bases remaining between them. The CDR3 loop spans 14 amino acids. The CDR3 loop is CASSLQGSYNEQFF. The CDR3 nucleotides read TGCGCCAGCAGCTTACAGGGCTCCTACAATGAGCAGTTCTTC.

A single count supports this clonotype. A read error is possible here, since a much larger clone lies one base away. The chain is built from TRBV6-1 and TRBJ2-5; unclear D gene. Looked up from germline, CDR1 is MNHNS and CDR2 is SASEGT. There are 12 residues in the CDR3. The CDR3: CVSRPVGETQYF. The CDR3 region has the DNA TGTGTCAGCAGGCCCGTAGGAGAGACCCAGTACTTC.

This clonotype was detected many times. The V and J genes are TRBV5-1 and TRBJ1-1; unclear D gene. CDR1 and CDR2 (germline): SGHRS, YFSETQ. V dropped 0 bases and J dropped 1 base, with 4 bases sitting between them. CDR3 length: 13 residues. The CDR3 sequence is CASSLASNTEAFF. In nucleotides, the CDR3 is TGCGCCAGCAGCTTGGCCTCGAACACTGAAGCTTTCTTT.

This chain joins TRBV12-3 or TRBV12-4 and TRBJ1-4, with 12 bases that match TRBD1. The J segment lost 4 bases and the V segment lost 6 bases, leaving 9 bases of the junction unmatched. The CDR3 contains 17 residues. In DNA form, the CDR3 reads TGTGCCAGCAGGTCCGGGACAGGGGGCCGGGGTAATGAAAAACTGTTTTTT. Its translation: CASRSGTGGRGNEKLFF.

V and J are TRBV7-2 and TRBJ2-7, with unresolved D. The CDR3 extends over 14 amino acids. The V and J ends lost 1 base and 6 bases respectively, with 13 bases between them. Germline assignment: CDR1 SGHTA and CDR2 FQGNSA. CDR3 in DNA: TGTGCCAGCAGCTTAGGCGGTGGTCTGTCCGAGCAGTACTTC. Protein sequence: CASSLGGGLSEQYF. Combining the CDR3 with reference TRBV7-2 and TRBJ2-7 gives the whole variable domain GAGVSQSPSNKVTEKGKDVELRCDPISGHTALYWYRQSLGQGLEFLIYFQGNSAPDKSGLPSDRFSAERTGGSVSTLTIQRTQQEDSAVYLCASSLGGGLSEQYFGPGTRLTVT.

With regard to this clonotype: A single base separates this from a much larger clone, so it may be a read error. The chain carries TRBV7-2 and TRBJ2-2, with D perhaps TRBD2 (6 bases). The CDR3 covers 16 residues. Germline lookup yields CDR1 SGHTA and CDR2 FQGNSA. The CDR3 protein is CASILSSGLNTGELFF. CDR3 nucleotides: TGTGCCAGCATCTTATCCTCGGGACTTAACACCGGGGAGCTGTTTTTT.

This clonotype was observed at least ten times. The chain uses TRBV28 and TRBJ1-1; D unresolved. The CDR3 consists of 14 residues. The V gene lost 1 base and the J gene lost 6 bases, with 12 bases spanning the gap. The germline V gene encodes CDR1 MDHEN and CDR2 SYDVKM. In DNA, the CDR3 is TGTGCCAGCAGTTTATTTGGGGTTTACGCTGAAGCTTTCTTT. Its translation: CASSLFGVYAEAFF. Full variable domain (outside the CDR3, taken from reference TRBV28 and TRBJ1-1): DVKVTQSSRYLVKRTGEKVFLECVQDMDHENMFWYRQDPGLGLRLIYFSYDVKMKEKGDIPEGYSVSREKKERFSLILESASTNQTSMYLCASSLFGVYAEAFFGQGTRLTVV.

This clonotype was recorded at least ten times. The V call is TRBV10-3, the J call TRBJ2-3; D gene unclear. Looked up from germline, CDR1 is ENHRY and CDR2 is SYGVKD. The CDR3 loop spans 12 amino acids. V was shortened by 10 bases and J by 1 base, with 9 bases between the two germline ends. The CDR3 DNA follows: TGTGCCACCCGTGGGGGCACAGATACGCAGTATTTT. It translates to CATRGGTDTQYF.

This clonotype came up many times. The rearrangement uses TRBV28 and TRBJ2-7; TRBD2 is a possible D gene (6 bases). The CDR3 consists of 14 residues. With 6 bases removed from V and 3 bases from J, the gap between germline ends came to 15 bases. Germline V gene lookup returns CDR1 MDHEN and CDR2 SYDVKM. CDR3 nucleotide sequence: TGTGCCAGCAGGCCGGGACTTTCTGACTACGAGCAGTACTTC. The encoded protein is CASRPGLSDYEQYF.